Listed below are T cell receptor beta chains from one sample, sequenced in a study of blood T cell repertoires in COVID-19. The repertoire was sequenced with immunoSEQ multiplex PCR; TCRdb's copy has only in-frame clones and lacks some. The table shows roughly 150,000 clones, with approximately 86% occurring only once. The sequenced sample consisted of PBMCs or T cells enriched from blood (not recorded which). These receptors came from a man between 60 and 75 years old who had recovered from COVID-19. Both conserved end residues are part of each CDR3. The D gene is left open where the match is weak. Rows give clone size only sometimes, using once, few, many, or a class for an expanded clone.

V,D,size,J,CDR3,DNA
TRBV23-1,-,-,TRBJ1-1,CASSQSALPGDTEAFF,TGCGCCAGCAGTCAATCCGCCCTCCCAGGGGACACTGAAGCTTTCTTT
TRBV10-2,-,many,TRBJ1-6,CASSALTGSPLHF,TGCGCCAGCAGCGCCCTGACAGGTTCACCCCTCCACTTT
TRBV19,TRBD1,-,TRBJ2-7,CASSILNGQGNYEQYF,TGTGCCAGTAGTATTCTAAATGGACAGGGTAACTACGAGCAGTACTTC
TRBV5-4,-,-,TRBJ2-4,CASSLDGGFVGKNIQYF,TGTGCCAGCAGCTTAGACGGGGGATTTGTAGGCAAAAACATTCAGTACTTC
TRBV9,-,-,TRBJ2-1,CASSPEEDPRVGSNEQFF,TGTGCCAGCAGCCCAGAAGAGGATCCCAGGGTGGGTAGCAATGAGCAGTTCTTC
TRBV11-3,TRBD2,once,TRBJ2-5,CASTPRGLAGANEETQYF,TGTGCCAGCACCCCAAGAGGACTAGCGGGGGCCAACGAGGAGACCCAGTACTTC
TRBV13,-,-,TRBJ2-5,CASSWGLTETQYF,TGTGCCAGCAGCTGGGGACTTACGGAGACCCAGTACTTC
TRBV18,TRBD1,-,TRBJ1-2,CASSDREAGYTF,TGTGCCAGCTCCGACAGGGAAGCTGGCTACACCTTC
TRBV2,TRBD1,-,TRBJ2-1,CASSLTGDNEQFF,TGTGCCAGCAGTCTTACAGGGGACAATGAGCAGTTCTTC
TRBV5-1,TRBD1,-,TRBJ2-3,CASSPGQTSTDTQYF,TGCGCCAGCAGCCCGGGACAGACTAGCACAGATACGCAGTATTTT
TRBV30,TRBD1,-,TRBJ1-4,CAWSAGTGFEKLFF,TGTGCCTGGAGTGCCGGGACAGGGTTTGAAAAACTGTTTTTT
TRBV7-9,-,-,TRBJ1-5,CASSLWTGGSNQPQHF,TGTGCCAGCAGCTTATGGACGGGGGGAAGCAATCAGCCCCAGCATTTT
TRBV19,TRBD1,-,TRBJ1-5,CASSIDGTGLNQPQHF,TGTGCCAGTAGTATAGATGGGACAGGGTTGAACCAGCCCCAGCATTTT
TRBV12-3/TRBV12-4,-,once,TRBJ2-7,CASSKAELEQYF,TGTGCCAGCAGTAAAGCGGAGCTCGAGCAGTACTTC
TRBV7-2,-,-,TRBJ2-1,CASREGAYNEQFF,TGTGCCAGCAGAGAGGGGGCCTACAATGAGCAGTTCTTC
TRBV11-2,-,-,TRBJ2-6,CASSLSPGHYSGANVLTF,TGTGCCAGCAGCTTATCCCCGGGACATTACTCTGGGGCCAACGTCCTGACTTTC
TRBV19,TRBD1,-,TRBJ2-7,CASSIRGGGEQYF,TGTGCCAGTAGTATAAGAGGGGGCGGCGAGCAGTACTTC
TRBV5-4,TRBD1,few,TRBJ1-3,CASRSAGGNGNTIYF,TGTGCCAGCAGGTCTGCAGGGGGTAACGGAAACACCATATATTTT
TRBV7-3,-,-,TRBJ2-2,CASSESDFLGGELFF,TGTGCCAGCAGCGAGTCAGACTTTCTCGGCGGGGAGCTGTTTTTT
TRBV7-2,-,-,TRBJ1-5,CASSSLAGSQGNQPQHF,TGTGCCAGCAGCTCCTTGGCCGGGTCACAGGGAAATCAGCCCCAGCATTTT
TRBV9,-,-,TRBJ2-7,CASSVETGVTYEQYF,TGTGCCAGCAGCGTAGAAACAGGAGTCACCTACGAGCAGTACTTC
TRBV19,TRBD1,-,TRBJ1-1,CASSPRTGIDGDTEAFF,TGTGCCAGTAGTCCCCGGACAGGGATAGATGGTGACACTGAAGCTTTCTTT
TRBV6-1,-,-,TRBJ1-4,CASSERDSDEKLFF,TGTGCCAGCAGTGAAAGAGACAGCGATGAAAAACTGTTTTTT
TRBV11-3,-,-,TRBJ1-1,CASSLTRSAGANTEAFF,TGTGCCAGCAGCTTAACGCGGTCGGCAGGGGCCAACACTGAAGCTTTCTTT
TRBV5-8,-,-,TRBJ2-4,CASSLEGKGVNIQYF,TGTGCCAGCAGCTTGGAGGGAAAGGGGGTAAACATTCAGTACTTC
TRBV6-5,-,few,TRBJ1-3,CASSYSQSGAGNTIYF,TGTGCCAGCAGTTACTCGCAGTCGGGAGCGGGAAACACCATATATTTT
TRBV7-3,-,-,TRBJ2-1,CASSPGLPPEFNEQFF,TGTGCCAGCAGCCCCGGACTACCCCCAGAGTTTAATGAGCAGTTCTTC
TRBV19,TRBD1,-,TRBJ1-3,CASSPGTGLRGNTIYF,TGTGCCAGTAGCCCCGGGACAGGCTTGCGGGGAAACACCATATATTTT
TRBV6-5,TRBD1,few,TRBJ1-5,CASRGTGANQPQHF,TGTGCCAGCAGAGGGACAGGGGCCAATCAGCCCCAGCATTTT
TRBV5-1,TRBD1,-,TRBJ1-1,CASSLAGQGSEAFF,TGCGCCAGCAGCTTGGCGGGACAGGGGTCTGAAGCTTTCTTT
TRBV6-4,TRBD2,once,TRBJ2-2,CASSDGLAGDNGELFF,TGTGCCAGCAGTGATGGACTAGCGGGGGATAACGGGGAGCTGTTTTTT
TRBV28,TRBD1,once,TRBJ1-2,CASSLGTVDGYTF,TGTGCCAGCAGTTTAGGGACAGTTGATGGCTACACCTTC
TRBV21-1,-,-,TRBJ2-3,CASSKFIGLANDTQYF,TGTGCCAGCAGCAAATTTATAGGACTAGCAAATGATACGCAGTATTTT
TRBV28,-,few,TRBJ1-2,CASTRQWRYTF,TGTGCCAGCACTAGACAGTGGCGCTACACCTTC
TRBV19,-,few,TRBJ1-5,CASTPTGNQPQHF,TGTGCCAGTACCCCGACTGGAAATCAGCCCCAGCATTTT
TRBV28,-,once,TRBJ2-1,CASSLRGGSGLHNEQFF,TGTGCCAGCAGTTTGAGGGGGGGTAGCGGGTTGCACAATGAGCAGTTCTTC
TRBV5-1,-,-,TRBJ1-2,CASSLEGLEGYTF,TGCGCCAGCAGCTTGGAGGGGCTAGAGGGCTACACCTTC
TRBV6-5,-,-,TRBJ1-1,CASSYAGSEAFF,TGTGCCAGCAGTTACGCAGGCTCTGAAGCTTTCTTT
TRBV27,TRBD2,-,TRBJ2-7,CASSLSTSGNPYEQYF,TGTGCCAGCAGTTTATCCACTAGCGGCAACCCCTACGAGCAGTACTTC
TRBV7-8,-,-,TRBJ2-2,CASSLKRFPGDTGELFF,TGTGCCAGCAGCTTGAAAAGGTTCCCAGGGGACACCGGGGAGCTGTTTTTT
TRBV24-1,-,-,TRBJ2-1,CATSDSGGPLYNEQFF,TGTGCCACCAGTGACTCGGGGGGCCCTCTGTACAATGAGCAGTTCTTC